Listed here are 8 T cell receptor beta chains from one sample, sequenced in a study of cytomegalovirus exposure and HLA in healthy donors. A multiplex PCR was run with 60 Vbeta primers and 13 Jbeta primers. Data came from immunoSEQ multiplex PCR; TCRdb stores just in-frame clones and leaves some out. The table has some 120,000 clones, more than 65% seen once. Sequenced sample: PBMCs. Receptor source: a woman between 18 and 29 years old in good health and CMV-seronegative.

The chain is built from TRBV19 and TRBJ1-5; no clear D. Germline assignment: CDR1 LNHDA and CDR2 SQIVND (reference sequence). CDR3 length: 15 amino acids. Trimming removed 3 bases from V and 3 bases from J, with 12 bases in between. The CDR3 here is CASSIPGIPNQPQHF. For the CDR3, the DNA is TGTGCCAGTAGTATTCCGGGGATTCCCAATCAGCCCCAGCATTTT.

The gene calls are TRBV13 and TRBJ2-1; TRBD2 agrees at 10 bases. This CDR3 spans 18 amino acids. Trimming removed 2 bases from V and 5 bases from J; junction bases left unmatched: 12. Per the germline V gene, CDR1 is PRHDT and CDR2 is FYEKMQ (reference sequence). CDR3 sequence (DNA): TGTGCCAGCAGCTTAAGGGAAAGCGGGAGGGGGGTTCACAATGAGCAGTTCTTC. This gives the protein CASSLRESGRGVHNEQFF.

The V call is TRBV21-1, the J call TRBJ1-3; the table's D call TRBD1 went unverified against the DNA. TRBV21-1 is tagged as a pseudogene. This CDR3 is built from 14 residues. The CDR3 nucleotides read TGTGCCAGCAGCCTGGGACAGCGCGGGGACACCATATATTTT. Encoded protein: CASSLGQRGDTIYF.

This sequence joins TRBV7-3 and TRBJ2-1; tentative D call: TRBD2 (6 bases). The CDR3 spans 15 residues. Trimming removed 5 bases from V and 1 base from J, with 12 bases in between. Germline assignment: CDR1 SGHTA and CDR2 FQGTGA. This chain's CDR3 is CASSHKTSSYNEQFF. CDR3 sequence (DNA): TGTGCCAGCAGCCACAAGACTAGTTCCTACAATGAGCAGTTCTTC.

This clone came up once. The gene calls are TRBV9 and TRBJ2-1; 10 nucleotides align to TRBD1. Germline assignment: CDR1 SGDLS and CDR2 YYNGEE. After removal of 2 bases from V and 9 bases from J, the junction contained 2 bases not matched to a gene. The CDR3 consists of 13 residues. CDR3 coding DNA: TGTGCCAGCAGCGTGACAGGGGGCTCTGAGCAGTTCTTC. It translates to CASSVTGGSEQFF.

V usage is TRBV5-8 and J usage is TRBJ1-2, with TRBD1 matching 8 bases. This CDR3 has 14 amino acids. Trimming took 3 bases from V and 4 from J; bases not matched to a gene: 5. Germline lookup yields CDR1 SGHTS and CDR2 YDEGEE. For the CDR3, the DNA is TGTGCCAGCAGCTGGTCAGGGGGCAGCTATGGCTACACCTTC. Its translation is CASSWSGGSYGYTF. Supplemented by reference TRBV5-8 and TRBJ1-2, the full variable domain reads EAGVTQSPTHLIKTRGQQATLRCSPISGHTSVYWYQQALGLGLQFLLWYDEGEERNRGNFPPRFSGRQFPNYSSELNVNALELEDSALYLCASSWSGGSYGYTFGSGTRLTVV.

The rearrangement uses TRBV5-8 and TRBJ1-2; the D is unclear. With 4 bases removed from V and 7 bases from J, the gap between germline ends came to 23 bases. The CDR3 runs 16 residues. In germline, CDR1 is SGHTS, CDR2 YDEGEE. CDR3 DNA sequence: TGTGCCAGCAGCCAACCTACAGTAGCTACAGCGGGTGGCTACACCTTC. Its protein product is CASSQPTVATAGGYTF.

Only one count was recorded for this clone. This sequence joins TRBV19 and TRBJ1-2; 7 bases match TRBD1. The V gene's germline CDR1 is LNHDA and CDR2 SQIVND (reference sequence). This CDR3 has 15 residues. J was trimmed by 2 bases and V by 6 bases; bases with no gene match: 9. The CDR3 spells CASRPTGSMNYGYTF. In nucleotides, the CDR3 is TGTGCCAGTAGGCCGACAGGGAGTATGAACTATGGCTACACCTTC.